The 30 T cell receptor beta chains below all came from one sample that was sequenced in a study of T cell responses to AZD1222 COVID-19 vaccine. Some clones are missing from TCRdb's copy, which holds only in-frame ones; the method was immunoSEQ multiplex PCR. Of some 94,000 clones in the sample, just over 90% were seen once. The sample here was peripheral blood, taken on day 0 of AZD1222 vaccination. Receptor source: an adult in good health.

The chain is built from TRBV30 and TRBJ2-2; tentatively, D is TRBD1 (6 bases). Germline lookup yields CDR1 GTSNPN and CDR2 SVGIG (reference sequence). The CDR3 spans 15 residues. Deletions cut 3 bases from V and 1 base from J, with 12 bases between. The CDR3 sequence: CAWSDRTENTGELFF. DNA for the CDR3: TGTGCCTGGAGCGACCGGACAGAGAACACCGGGGAGCTGTTTTTT.

CDR3 sequence (DNA): TGTGCCAGCAGTGCGAGGGGACAGGGAATTATAAATTCACCCCTCCACTTT. Protein product: CASSARGQGIINSPLHF. This chain links TRBV28 with TRBJ1-6; 9 bases match TRBD1. V trimming: 5 bases; J trimming: 7 bases; junction bases outside the gene matches: 12. CDR1 and CDR2 (germline): MDHEN, SYDVKM. The CDR3 totals 17 residues.

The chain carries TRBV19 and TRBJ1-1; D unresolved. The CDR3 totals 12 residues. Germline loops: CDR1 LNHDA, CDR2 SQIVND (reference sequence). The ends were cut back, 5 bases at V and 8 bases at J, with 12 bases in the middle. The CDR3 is CASSSLTEEAFF. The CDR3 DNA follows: TGTGCCAGTAGTTCACTCACAGAGGAAGCTTTCTTT. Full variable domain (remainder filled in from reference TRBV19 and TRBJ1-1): DGGITQSPKYLFRKEGQNVTLSCEQNLNHDAMYWYRQDPGQGLRLIYYSQIVNDFQKGDIAEGYSVSREKKESFPLTVTSAQKNPTAFYLCASSSLTEEAFFGQGTRLTVV.

The CDR3 loop is CASGGEAANTEAFF. The CDR3 DNA reads TGCGCCAGCGGCGGTGAAGCAGCGAACACTGAAGCTTTCTTT. The chain is built from TRBV5-1 and TRBJ1-1; D ambiguous. The CDR3 runs 14 residues. Trimming took 7 bases from V and 1 from J, leaving 14 bases between them. The germline CDR1 and CDR2 sequences are SGHRS and YFSETQ. The variable domain in full, completed from reference TRBV5-1 and TRBJ1-1, reads KAGVTQTPRYLIKTRGQQVTLSCSPISGHRSVSWYQQTPGQGLQFLFEYFSETQRNKGNFPGRFSGRQFSNSRSEMNVSTLELGDSALYLCASGGEAANTEAFFGQGTRLTVV.

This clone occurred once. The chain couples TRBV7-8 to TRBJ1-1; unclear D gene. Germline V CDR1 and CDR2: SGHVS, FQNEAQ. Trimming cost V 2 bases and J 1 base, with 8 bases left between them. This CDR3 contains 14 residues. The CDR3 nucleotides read TGTGCCAGCAGCTTACTTACGGAGAACACTGAAGCTTTCTTT. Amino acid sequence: CASSLLTENTEAFF.

DNA for the CDR3: TGTGCCAGCAGCTTTCGGGATCGAACCAAGGTGGACGAGCAGTACTTC. Amino acids: CASSFRDRTKVDEQYF. V gene TRBV7-3 combines with J gene TRBJ2-7; weak D call: TRBD2 (5 bases). The V gene lost 3 bases and the J gene lost 5 bases, with 20 bases spanning the gap. The CDR3 sequence is 16 residues long. Germline V CDR1 and CDR2: SGHTA, FQGTGA.

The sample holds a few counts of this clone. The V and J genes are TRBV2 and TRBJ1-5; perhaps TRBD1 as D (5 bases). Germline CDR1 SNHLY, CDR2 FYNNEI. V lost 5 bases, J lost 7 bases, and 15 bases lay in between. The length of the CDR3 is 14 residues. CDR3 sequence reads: CASSHLGRGQPQHF. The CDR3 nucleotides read TGTGCCAGCAGTCACTTGGGGAGGGGCCAGCCCCAGCATTTT.

In DNA, the CDR3 is TGTGCCAGCAGTGGGGACAGGGTTAGCAATCAGCCCCAGCATTTT. Amino acid sequence: CASSGDRVSNQPQHF. The V call is TRBV2, the J call TRBJ1-5; TRBD1 matches at 9 bases. The CDR3 is 15 amino acids. The V gene's germline CDR1 is SNHLY and CDR2 FYNNEI. Losses at the gene ends were 4 bases for V and 0 bases for J; bases not matched to a gene: 1.

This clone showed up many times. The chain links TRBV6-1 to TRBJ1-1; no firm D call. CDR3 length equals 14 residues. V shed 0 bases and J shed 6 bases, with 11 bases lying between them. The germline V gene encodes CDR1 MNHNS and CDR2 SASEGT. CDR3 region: CASSEAEGSAEAFF. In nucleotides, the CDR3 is TGTGCCAGCAGTGAAGCGGAAGGTTCAGCTGAAGCTTTCTTT.

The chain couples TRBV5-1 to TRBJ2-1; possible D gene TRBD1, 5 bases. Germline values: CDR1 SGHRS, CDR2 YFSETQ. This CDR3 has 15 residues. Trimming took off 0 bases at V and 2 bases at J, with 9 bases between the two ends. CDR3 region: CASSLEWGAYNEQFF. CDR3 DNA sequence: TGCGCCAGCAGCTTGGAATGGGGCGCCTACAATGAGCAGTTCTTC.

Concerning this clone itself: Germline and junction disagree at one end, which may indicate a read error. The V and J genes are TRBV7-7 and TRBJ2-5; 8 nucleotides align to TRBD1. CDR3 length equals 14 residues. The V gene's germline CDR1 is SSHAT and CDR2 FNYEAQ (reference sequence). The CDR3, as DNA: TGTGCTAGCAGCTCTTCAGGGGGCCGGGAGACCCAGTACTTC. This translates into CASSSSGGRETQYF.

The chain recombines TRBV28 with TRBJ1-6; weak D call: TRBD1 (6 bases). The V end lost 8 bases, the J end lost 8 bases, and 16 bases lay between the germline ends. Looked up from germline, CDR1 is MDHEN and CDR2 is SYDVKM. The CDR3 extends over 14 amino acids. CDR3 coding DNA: TGTGCCAGCGTTCTTGGGGGGGCCTATTCACCCCTCCACTTT. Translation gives CASVLGGAYSPLHF.

CDR3 residues: CASSLGGLRTYEQYF. DNA of the CDR3: TGTGCCAGCAGTTTAGGTGGACTACGCACCTACGAGCAGTACTTC. V is TRBV28 and J is TRBJ2-7, with D tentatively TRBD2 (6 bases). Germline CDR1 is MDHEN and CDR2 is SYDVKM. The CDR3 loop spans 15 amino acids. Trimming pared 2 bases from V and 2 bases from J, leaving 13 bases between.

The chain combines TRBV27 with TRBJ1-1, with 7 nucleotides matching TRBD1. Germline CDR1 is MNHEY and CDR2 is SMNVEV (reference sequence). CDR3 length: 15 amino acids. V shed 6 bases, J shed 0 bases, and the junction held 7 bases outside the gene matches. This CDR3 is CASRSRDSLNTEAFF. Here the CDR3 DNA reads TGTGCCAGCAGAAGCAGGGACAGTTTGAACACTGAAGCTTTCTTT.

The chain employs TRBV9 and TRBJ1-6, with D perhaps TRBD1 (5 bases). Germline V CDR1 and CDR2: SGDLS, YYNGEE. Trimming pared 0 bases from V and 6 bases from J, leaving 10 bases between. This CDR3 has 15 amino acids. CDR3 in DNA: TGTGCCAGCAGCGTAGCAGGGTCTCCTAATTCACCCCTCCACTTT. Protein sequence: CASSVAGSPNSPLHF.

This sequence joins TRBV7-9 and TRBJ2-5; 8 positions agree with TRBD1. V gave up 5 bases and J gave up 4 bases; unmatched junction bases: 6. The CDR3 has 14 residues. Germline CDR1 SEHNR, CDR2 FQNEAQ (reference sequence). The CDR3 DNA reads TGTGCCAGCAGCGCCAGGGGGCAGGGAGAGACCCAGTACTTC. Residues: CASSARGQGETQYF.

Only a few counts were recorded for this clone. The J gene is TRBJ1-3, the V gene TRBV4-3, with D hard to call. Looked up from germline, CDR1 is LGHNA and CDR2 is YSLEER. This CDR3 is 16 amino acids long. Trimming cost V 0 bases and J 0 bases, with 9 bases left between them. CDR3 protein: CASSQDKGISGNTIYF. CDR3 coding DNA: TGCGCCAGCAGCCAAGATAAAGGAATCTCTGGAAACACCATATATTTT.

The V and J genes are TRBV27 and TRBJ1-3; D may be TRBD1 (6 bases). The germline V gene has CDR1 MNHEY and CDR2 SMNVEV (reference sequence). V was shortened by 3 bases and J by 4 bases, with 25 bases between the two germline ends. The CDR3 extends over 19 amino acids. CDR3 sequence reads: CASSFRQLGRGISGNTIYF. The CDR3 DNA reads TGTGCCAGCAGTTTTCGGCAGTTAGGCAGGGGAATCTCGGGAAACACCATATATTTT.

The CDR3 loop reads CASRGLGVTGEQYF. CDR3 nucleotides: TGTGCCAGCAGGGGCCTAGGAGTGACCGGCGAGCAGTACTTC. The chain links TRBV27 to TRBJ2-7, with unresolved D. Germline V gives CDR1 MNHEY, CDR2 SMNVEV (reference sequence). The CDR3 loop spans 14 amino acids. V was pared by 6 bases and J by 6 bases, with 18 bases between.

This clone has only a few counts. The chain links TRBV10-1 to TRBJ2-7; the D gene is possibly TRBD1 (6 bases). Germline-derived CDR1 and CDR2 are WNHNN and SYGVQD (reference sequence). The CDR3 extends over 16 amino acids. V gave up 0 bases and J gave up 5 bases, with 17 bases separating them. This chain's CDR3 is CASSESPPGVGDEQYF. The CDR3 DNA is TGCGCCAGCAGTGAGTCCCCCCCAGGGGTTGGGGACGAGCAGTACTTC.

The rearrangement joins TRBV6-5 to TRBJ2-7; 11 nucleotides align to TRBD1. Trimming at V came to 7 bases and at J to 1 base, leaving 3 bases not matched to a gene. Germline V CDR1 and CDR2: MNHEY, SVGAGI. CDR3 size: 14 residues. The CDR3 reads CASTGTGGSYEQYF. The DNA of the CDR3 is TGTGCCAGCACCGGGACAGGGGGTTCCTACGAGCAGTACTTC.

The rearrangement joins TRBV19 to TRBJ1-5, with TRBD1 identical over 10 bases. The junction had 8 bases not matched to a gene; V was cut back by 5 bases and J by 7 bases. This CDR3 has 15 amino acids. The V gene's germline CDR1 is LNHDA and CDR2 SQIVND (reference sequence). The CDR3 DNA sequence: TGTGCCAGTAGTCTCCCGGGACAGGGGATACAGCCCCAGCATTTT. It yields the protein CASSLPGQGIQPQHF.

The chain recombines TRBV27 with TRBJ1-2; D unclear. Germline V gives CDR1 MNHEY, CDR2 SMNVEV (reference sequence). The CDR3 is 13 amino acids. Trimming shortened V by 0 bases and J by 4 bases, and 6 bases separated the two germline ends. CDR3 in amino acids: CASSLSPRYGYTF. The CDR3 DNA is TGTGCCAGCAGTTTATCCCCCCGCTATGGCTACACCTTC.

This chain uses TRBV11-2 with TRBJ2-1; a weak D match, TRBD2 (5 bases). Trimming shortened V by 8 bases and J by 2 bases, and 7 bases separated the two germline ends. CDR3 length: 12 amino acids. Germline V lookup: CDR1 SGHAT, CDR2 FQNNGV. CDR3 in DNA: TGTGCCAGCGGGAGAGCCTACAATGAGCAGTTCTTC. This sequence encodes CASGRAYNEQFF.

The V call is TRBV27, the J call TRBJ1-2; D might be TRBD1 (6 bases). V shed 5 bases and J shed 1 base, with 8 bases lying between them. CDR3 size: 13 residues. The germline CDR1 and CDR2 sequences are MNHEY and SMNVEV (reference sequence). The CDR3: CASSDRLNYGYTF. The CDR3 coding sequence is TGTGCCAGCAGTGACAGGCTTAACTATGGCTACACCTTC.

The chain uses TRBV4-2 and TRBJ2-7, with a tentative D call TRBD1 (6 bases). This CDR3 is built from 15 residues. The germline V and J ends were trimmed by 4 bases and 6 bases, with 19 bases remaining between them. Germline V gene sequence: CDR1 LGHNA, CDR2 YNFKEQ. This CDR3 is CASSRGTRGSGEQYF. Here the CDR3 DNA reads TGTGCCAGCAGCCGAGGGACACGCGGTTCGGGCGAGCAGTACTTC.

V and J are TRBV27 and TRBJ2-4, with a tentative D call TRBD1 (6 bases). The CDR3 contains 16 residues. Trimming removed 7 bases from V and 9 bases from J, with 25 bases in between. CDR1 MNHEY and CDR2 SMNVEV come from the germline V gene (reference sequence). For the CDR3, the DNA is TGTGCCAGCACCTTTTTGGGACCGCAGGGGACGCTCATTCAGTACTTC. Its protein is CASTFLGPQGTLIQYF.

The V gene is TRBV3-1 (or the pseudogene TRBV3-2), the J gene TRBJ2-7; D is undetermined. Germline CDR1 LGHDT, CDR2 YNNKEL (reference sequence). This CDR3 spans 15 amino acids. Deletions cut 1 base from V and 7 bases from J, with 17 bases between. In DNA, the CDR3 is TGTGCCAGCAGCCAAGGACGTACAATAGGCAGAGAGCAGTACTTC. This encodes CASSQGRTIGREQYF.

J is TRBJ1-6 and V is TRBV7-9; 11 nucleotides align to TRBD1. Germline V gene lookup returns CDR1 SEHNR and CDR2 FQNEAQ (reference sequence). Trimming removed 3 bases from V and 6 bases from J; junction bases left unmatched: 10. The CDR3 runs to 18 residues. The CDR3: CASSFPTAGTGGNSPLHF. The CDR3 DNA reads TGTGCCAGCAGCTTTCCGACCGCCGGGACAGGGGGTAATTCACCCCTCCACTTT.

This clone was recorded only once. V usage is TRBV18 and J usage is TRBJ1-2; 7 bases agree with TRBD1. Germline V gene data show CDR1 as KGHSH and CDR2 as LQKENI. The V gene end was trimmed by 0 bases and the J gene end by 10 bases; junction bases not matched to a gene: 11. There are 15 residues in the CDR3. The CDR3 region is CASSPPGQVASVYTF. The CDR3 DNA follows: TGTGCCAGCTCACCACCAGGACAGGTGGCGAGTGTCTACACCTTC.